Following are 20 T cell receptor beta chains from one sample sequenced in a study of T cell clones after liver transplantation. Repertoires were generated with immunoSEQ multiplex PCR, while TCRdb's copy carries only in-frame clones and drops some. Here the sample spans tens of thousands of clones, around four fifths being singletons. This material consisted of CD4+ T cells from blood, taken about 46 months after liver transplant. These TCRs come from a human patient who received a liver transplant. Some of these T cells may belong to the graft donor.

The chain employs TRBV2 and TRBJ1-5; D is possibly TRBD1 (6 bases). V lost 5 bases and J 6 bases, leaving 14 bases between the germline ends. The CDR3 runs to 14 residues. Germline V gives CDR1 SNHLY, CDR2 FYNNEI. For the CDR3, the DNA is TGTGCCAGCAGTCCAGAAGGGGGGGGTCAGCCCCAGCATTTT. Translating it yields CASSPEGGGQPQHF.

The rearrangement links TRBV4-2 to TRBJ1-5; tentatively, D is TRBD1 (5 bases). V lost 5 bases to trimming and J lost 4 bases, with 12 bases between them. The CDR3 extends over 14 amino acids. Germline V gives CDR1 LGHNA, CDR2 YNFKEQ. CDR3 coding DNA: TGTGCCAGCAGCTTGGGGGGACGAAATCAGCCCCAGCATTTT. This codes for CASSLGGRNQPQHF.

The chain couples TRBV7-2 to TRBJ1-4; D is undetermined. V shed 5 bases and J shed 8 bases, with 21 bases lying between them. Germline CDR1 reads SGHTA; CDR2 reads FQGNSA. The CDR3 is 16 residues long. The DNA for the CDR3 is TGTGCCAGCAGCCCCGCAGGCCTGGGTGTGGGCGAAAAACTGTTTTTT. This gives the protein CASSPAGLGVGEKLFF. Looking up the rest from reference TRBV7-2 and TRBJ1-4 gives the full variable domain: GAGVSQSPSNKVTEKGKDVELRCDPISGHTALYWYRQSLGQGLEFLIYFQGNSAPDKSGLPSDRFSAERTGGSVSTLTIQRTQQEDSAVYLCASSPAGLGVGEKLFFGSGTQLSVL.

The chain joins TRBV28 to TRBJ1-2; D is possibly TRBD1 (5 bases). The V gene's germline CDR1 is MDHEN and CDR2 SYDVKM. The CDR3 runs 13 residues. V shed 5 bases and J shed 2 bases, with 9 bases lying between them. CDR3 sequence: CASSLDNNYGYTF. The CDR3 DNA sequence: TGTGCCAGCAGTCTGGACAACAACTATGGCTACACCTTC.

This clone was counted only a few times. One end of the junction fails to match germline, which may point to a read error. This chain links TRBV30 with TRBJ2-6, with a possible D match to TRBD2 (5 bases). This CDR3 has 14 amino acids. The germline V gene encodes CDR1 GTSNPN and CDR2 SVGIG (reference sequence). The DNA of the CDR3 is TGTGCCTGGAGTATGGACTCTGGAGCCAACGTCCTGACTTTC. Its translation: CAWSMDSGANVLTF.

This clone was seen only a few times. The chain couples TRBV11-2 to TRBJ2-5, with D possibly being TRBD1 (6 bases). The germline CDR1 and CDR2 sequences are SGHAT and FQNNGV. This CDR3 is built from 13 residues. Trimming cost V 5 bases and J 5 bases, with 12 bases left between them. CDR3 DNA sequence: TGTGCCAGCAGCATACAGGGTTTGGAGACCCAGTACTTC. Protein: CASSIQGLETQYF.

This clone has a single count. This chain uses TRBV5-1 with TRBJ1-3; maybe TRBD1 (5 bases). CDR3 length: 15 residues. V gave up 1 base and J gave up 4 bases, with 12 bases separating them. Germline V gives CDR1 SGHRS, CDR2 YFSETQ. The CDR3 sequence: CASSLYGGDGNTIYF. The CDR3 DNA is TGCGCCAGCAGCTTGTATGGGGGGGACGGAAACACCATATATTTT.

The V and J genes are TRBV6-1 and TRBJ2-4; D possibly corresponds to TRBD1 (6 bases). In germline, CDR1 is MNHNS, CDR2 SASEGT. The ends were cut back, 6 bases at V and 3 bases at J, with 15 bases in the middle. There are 15 residues in the CDR3. This chain's CDR3 is CASSETGFVKNIQYF. CDR3 coding DNA: TGTGCCAGCAGCGAAACAGGGTTCGTCAAAAACATTCAGTACTTC.

V is TRBV5-1 and J is TRBJ1-1; D remains ambiguous. CDR3 length: 14 amino acids. The germline V gene encodes CDR1 SGHRS and CDR2 YFSETQ. V dropped 4 bases and J dropped 3 bases, with 13 bases sitting between them. The CDR3 loop is CASSVNPQDTEAFF. CDR3 in DNA: TGCGCCAGCAGCGTGAACCCGCAGGACACTGAAGCTTTCTTT.

The rearrangement links TRBV28 to TRBJ2-2, with 15 bases lining up with TRBD2. The CDR3 covers 17 residues. V gave up 5 bases and J gave up 5 bases; unmatched junction bases: 6. Germline V gene lookup returns CDR1 MDHEN and CDR2 SYDVKM. This CDR3 reads CASSQGLAGGGTGELFF. CDR3 coding DNA: TGTGCCAGCAGTCAGGGACTAGCGGGAGGAGGGACCGGGGAGCTGTTTTTT. The variable domain in full, completed from reference TRBV28 and TRBJ2-2, reads DVKVTQSSRYLVKRTGEKVFLECVQDMDHENMFWYRQDPGLGLRLIYFSYDVKMKEKGDIPEGYSVSREKKERFSLILESASTNQTSMYLCASSQGLAGGGTGELFFGEGSRLTVL.

The chain links TRBV19 to TRBJ2-7, with TRBD2 matching over 10 bases. The CDR3 extends over 13 amino acids. V was pared by 9 bases and J by 0 bases, with 2 bases of the junction left unmatched. From germline, CDR1 is LNHDA and CDR2 SQIVND (reference sequence). CDR3 amino acids: CASRTSGSYEQYF. CDR3 nucleotide sequence: TGTGCCAGCCGGACTAGCGGCTCCTACGAGCAGTACTTC.

This clone was counted a few times. This chain uses TRBV18 with TRBJ1-4; TRBD1 matches 7 bases. CDR1 and CDR2 from the germline V gene are KGHSH and LQKENI. The CDR3 extends over 16 amino acids. V lost 1 base, J lost 5 bases, and 7 bases stayed unmatched. The CDR3 nucleotides read TGTGCCAGCTCACCACAGGGGGCGCGTCGGAATGAAAAACTGTTTTTT. Residues: CASSPQGARRNEKLFF.

This rearrangement joins TRBV4-1 to TRBJ2-7; D is undetermined. This CDR3 contains 15 residues. CDR1 is MGHRA, CDR2 YSYEKL, per germline. V was cut by 3 bases and J by 2 bases, with 14 bases left in between. CDR3 protein: CASSHRPERTYEQYF. The CDR3 nucleotides are TGCGCCAGCAGCCATAGGCCCGAGAGAACCTACGAGCAGTACTTC.

This clone qualifies as medium-sized. V and J are TRBV18 and TRBJ2-1; 10 positions agree with TRBD2. The CDR3 consists of 16 residues. Germline V gives CDR1 KGHSH, CDR2 LQKENI. The ends lost 4 bases at V and 8 bases at J; junction bases unmatched: 11. The CDR3 protein is CASSHLAGVRRHEQFF. The CDR3, as DNA: TGTGCCAGCTCACACCTAGCGGGAGTTAGGAGGCATGAGCAGTTCTTC.

J is TRBJ2-1 and V is TRBV7-2; a weak D match, TRBD2 (7 bases). Germline CDR1 SGHTA, CDR2 FQGNSA. V was clipped by 1 base and J by 7 bases, with 17 bases between them. The CDR3 is 16 amino acids. CDR3 nucleotide sequence: TGTGCCAGCAGCTTAGGACTGGGAGGGGGAGTAAATGAGCAGTTCTTC. It specifies CASSLGLGGGVNEQFF. The full variable domain, its missing parts supplied by reference TRBV7-2 and TRBJ2-1, is GAGVSQSPSNKVTEKGKDVELRCDPISGHTALYWYRQSLGQGLEFLIYFQGNSAPDKSGLPSDRFSAERTGGSVSTLTIQRTQQEDSAVYLCASSLGLGGGVNEQFFGPGTRLTVL.

CDR3 amino acids: CASSGQESYNEQFF. CDR3 nucleotide sequence: TGTGCCAGCAGTGGACAGGAATCCTACAATGAGCAGTTCTTC. The chain uses TRBV28 and TRBJ2-1; 7 bases line up with TRBD1. With V trimmed by 5 bases and J by 1 base, 2 bases remained unmatched. Germline V gives CDR1 MDHEN, CDR2 SYDVKM. The CDR3 length is 14 residues.

The chain is built from TRBV5-1 and TRBJ1-1; D possibly corresponds to TRBD1 (5 bases). Germline lookup yields CDR1 SGHRS and CDR2 YFSETQ. Trimming removed 0 bases from V and 0 bases from J, with 18 bases in between. This CDR3 is 18 amino acids long. The CDR3 nucleotides are TGCGCCAGCAGCTTGGTGGTGGGACGGAAATTCATGAACACTGAAGCTTTCTTT. Amino acid sequence: CASSLVVGRKFMNTEAFF.

The chain is built from TRBV7-2 and TRBJ1-2; D perhaps matches TRBD1 (6 bases). This CDR3 contains 17 residues. The V end lost 1 base, the J end lost 8 bases, and 23 bases lay between the germline ends. Germline CDR1 SGHTA, CDR2 FQGNSA. The CDR3 sequence is CASSLGLQGRFLSGYTF. The CDR3 bases are TGTGCCAGCAGCTTAGGATTACAGGGACGTTTTTTGAGCGGCTACACCTTC.

The V gene is TRBV16, the J gene TRBJ1-2, with D hard to call. Germline lookup yields CDR1 KGHSY and CDR2 FQNENV. The CDR3 sequence is 13 residues long. V was shortened by 4 bases and J by 7 bases, with 13 bases between the two germline ends. The CDR3 DNA sequence: TGTGCCAGCAGCCCATTGAGGGATTCTGGCTACACCTTC. This gives the protein CASSPLRDSGYTF. Full variable domain (remainder filled in from reference TRBV16 and TRBJ1-2): GEEVAQTPKHLVRGEGQKAKLYCAPIKGHSYVFWYQQVLKNEFKFLISFQNENVFDETGMPKERFSAKCLPNSPCSLEIQATKLEDSAVYFCASSPLRDSGYTFGSGTRLTVV.

Note on this clone: Other nucleotide sequences in the sample specify the same CDR3. V is TRBV18 and J is TRBJ1-1, with TRBD1 identical over 7 bases. The germline V gene has CDR1 KGHSH and CDR2 LQKENI. CDR3 length equals 13 residues. With 5 bases clipped from V and 1 base from J, the junction kept 1 base outside the gene matches. DNA for the CDR3: TGTGCCAGCTCAGGACAGGCGAACACTGAAGCTTTCTTT. Protein sequence: CASSGQANTEAFF.